The 5 T cell receptor beta chains below come from one sample, sequenced in a study of identical twins. TCRdb re-called the 5' RACE reads through MiXCR, storing one row per CDR3 protein. This sample has 700,000 to 950,000 distinct CDR3 sequences, with roughly an eighth found just once. This sample was shared with a second study, whose subject was yellow fever vaccine responses in identical twins.

The sample taken for sequencing was PBMCs. The receptors originated from a woman between 18 and 29 years old in good health.

This clonotype was detected only a few times. One junction end does not reproduce the germline sequence, and a read error may be involved. The chain combines TRBV7-3 with TRBJ2-7; TRBD1 matches 10 bases. Germline V lookup: CDR1 SGHTA, CDR2 FQGTGA. The CDR3 has 15 residues. CDR3 bases: TGTGCCAGCAGGTTAAACCGGGACAGGGGATACGAGCAGTACTTC. It translates to CASRLNRDRGYEQYF.

This clonotype was seen a handful of times. As DNA, the CDR3 is TGTGCCAGCAGCCAAGAACTCGAGGCAGATACGCAGTATTTT. Its translation: CASSQELEADTQYF. The chain employs TRBV4-2 and TRBJ2-3; D unresolved. Germline CDR1 reads LGHNA; CDR2 reads YNFKEQ. Trimming removed 0 bases at V and 4 bases at J, with 8 bases between. The CDR3 length is 14 residues.

The rearrangement links TRBV2 to TRBJ1-1; D unresolved. This CDR3 comprises 13 residues. V was cut by 3 bases and J by 4 bases, with 9 bases left in between. The V gene's germline CDR1 is SNHLY and CDR2 FYNNEI. CDR3 sequence reads: CASSEISGTEAFF. CDR3 coding DNA: TGTGCCAGCAGTGAGATTTCTGGCACTGAAGCTTTCTTT.

This clonotype was picked up a small number of times. The genes are TRBV14 and TRBJ1-5; D gene ambiguous. The V gene's germline CDR1 is SGHDN and CDR2 FVKESK. The V gene lost 1 base and the J gene lost 2 bases, with 12 bases spanning the gap. The CDR3 runs 16 residues. The CDR3 region has the DNA TGTGCCAGCAGCCAAGGGCCGCCCACCGGCAATCAGCCCCAGCATTTT. It translates to CASSQGPPTGNQPQHF. Full variable domain (missing parts from reference TRBV14 and TRBJ1-5): EAGVTQFPSHSVIEKGQTVTLRCDPISGHDNLYWYRRVMGKEIKFLLHFVKESKQDESGMPNNRFLAERTGGTYSTLKVQPAELEDSGVYFCASSQGPPTGNQPQHFGDGTRLSIL.

This clonotype was detected only a few times. A junction end diverges from the germline sequence, so it may reflect a read error. The rearrangement links TRBV12-3 or TRBV12-4 to TRBJ2-1, with D uncertain. This CDR3 has 12 amino acids. The CDR3 loop reads CASSSSPNGQFF. In DNA, the CDR3 is TGTGCCAGCAGTTCCTCCCCGAATGGGCAGTTCTTC.